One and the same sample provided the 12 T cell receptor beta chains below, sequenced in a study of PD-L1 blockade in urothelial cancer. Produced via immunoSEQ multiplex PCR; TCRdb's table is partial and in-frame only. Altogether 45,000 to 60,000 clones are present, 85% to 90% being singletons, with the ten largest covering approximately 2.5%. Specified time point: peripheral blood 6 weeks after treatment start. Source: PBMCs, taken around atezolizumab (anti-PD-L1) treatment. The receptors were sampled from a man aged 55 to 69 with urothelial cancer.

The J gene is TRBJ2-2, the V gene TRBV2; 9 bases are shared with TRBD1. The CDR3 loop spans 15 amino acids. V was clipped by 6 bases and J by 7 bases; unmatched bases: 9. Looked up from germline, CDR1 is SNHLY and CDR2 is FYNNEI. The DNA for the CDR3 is TGTGCCAGCAGGGGGACAGGGACCGGGGGCGGGGAGCTGTTTTTT. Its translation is CASRGTGTGGGELFF.

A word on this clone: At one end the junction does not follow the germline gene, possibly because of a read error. The CDR3 sequence is CASRLYGTGGRQPQHF. The CDR3 bases are TGTGCCAGCAGATTATACGGGACAGGGGGACGGCAGCCCCAGCATTTT. This chain links TRBV28 with TRBJ1-5, with 11 bases matching TRBD1. Germline V gene data show CDR1 as MDHEN and CDR2 as SYDVKM. CDR3 length: 16 residues.

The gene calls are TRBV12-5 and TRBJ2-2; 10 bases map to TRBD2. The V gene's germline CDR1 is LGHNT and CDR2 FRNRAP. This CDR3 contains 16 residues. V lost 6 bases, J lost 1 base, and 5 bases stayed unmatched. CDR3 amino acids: CASGPGLALNTGELFF. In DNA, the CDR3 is TGTGCTAGTGGGCCGGGACTAGCGCTGAACACCGGGGAGCTGTTTTTT.

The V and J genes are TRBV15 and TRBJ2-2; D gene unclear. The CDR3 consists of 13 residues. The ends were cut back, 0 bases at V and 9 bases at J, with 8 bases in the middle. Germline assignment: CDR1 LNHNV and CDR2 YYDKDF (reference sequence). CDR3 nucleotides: TGTGCCACCAGCAGAGATCGGTCGAGGGAGCTGTTTTTT. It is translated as CATSRDRSRELFF.

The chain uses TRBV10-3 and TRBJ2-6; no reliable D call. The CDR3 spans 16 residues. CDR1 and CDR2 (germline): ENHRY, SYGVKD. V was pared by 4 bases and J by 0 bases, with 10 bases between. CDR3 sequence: CAISGSSHSGANVLTF. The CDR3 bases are TGTGCCATCAGTGGATCGTCACACTCTGGGGCCAACGTCCTGACTTTC.

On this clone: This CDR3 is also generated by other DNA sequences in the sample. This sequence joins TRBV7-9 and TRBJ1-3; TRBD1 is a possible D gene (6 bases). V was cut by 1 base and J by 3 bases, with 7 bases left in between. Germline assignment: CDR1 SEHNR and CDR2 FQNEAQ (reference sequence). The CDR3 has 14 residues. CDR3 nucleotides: TGTGCCAGCAGCTTAGGCAGGGGTGGAAACACCATATATTTT. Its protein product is CASSLGRGGNTIYF.

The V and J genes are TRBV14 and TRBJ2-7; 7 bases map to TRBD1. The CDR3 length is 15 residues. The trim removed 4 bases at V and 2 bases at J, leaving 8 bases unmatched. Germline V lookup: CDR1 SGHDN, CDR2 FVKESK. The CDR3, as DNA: TGTGCCAGCAGCCCGGTAGGGGGACAGACCTACGAGCAGTACTTC. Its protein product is CASSPVGGQTYEQYF.

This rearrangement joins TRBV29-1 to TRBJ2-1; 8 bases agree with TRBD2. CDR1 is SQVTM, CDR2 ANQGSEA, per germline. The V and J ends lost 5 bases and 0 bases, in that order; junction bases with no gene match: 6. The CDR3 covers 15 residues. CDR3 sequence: CSVSRGTSSYNEQFF. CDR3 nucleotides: TGCAGCGTTTCCCGGGGGACTAGCTCCTACAATGAGCAGTTCTTC.

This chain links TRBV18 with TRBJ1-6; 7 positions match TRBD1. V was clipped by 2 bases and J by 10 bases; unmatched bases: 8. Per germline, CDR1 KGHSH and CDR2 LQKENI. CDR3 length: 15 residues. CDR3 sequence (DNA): TGTGCCAGCTCACCAGGACAGGTTATTTTATCACCCCTCCACTTT. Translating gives CASSPGQVILSPLHF.

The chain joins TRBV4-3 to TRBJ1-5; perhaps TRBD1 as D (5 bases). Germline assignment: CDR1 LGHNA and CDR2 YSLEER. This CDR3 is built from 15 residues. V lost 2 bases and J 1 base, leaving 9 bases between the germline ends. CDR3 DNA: TGCGCCAGCAGCCAAACGACAGACAGCAATCAGCCCCAGCATTTT. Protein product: CASSQTTDSNQPQHF.

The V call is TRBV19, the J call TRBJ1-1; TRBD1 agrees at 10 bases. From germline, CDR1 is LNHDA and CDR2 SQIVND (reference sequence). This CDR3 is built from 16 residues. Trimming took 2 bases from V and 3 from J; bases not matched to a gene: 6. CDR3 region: CASSIYDRGLDTEAFF. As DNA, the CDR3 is TGTGCCAGTAGTATATATGACAGGGGGCTGGACACTGAAGCTTTCTTT.

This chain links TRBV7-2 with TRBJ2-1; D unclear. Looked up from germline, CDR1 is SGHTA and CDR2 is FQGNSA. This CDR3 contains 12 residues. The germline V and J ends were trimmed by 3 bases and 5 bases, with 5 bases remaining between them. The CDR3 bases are TGTGCCAGCAGCTTTCGTAACAATGAGCAGTTCTTC. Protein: CASSFRNNEQFF.